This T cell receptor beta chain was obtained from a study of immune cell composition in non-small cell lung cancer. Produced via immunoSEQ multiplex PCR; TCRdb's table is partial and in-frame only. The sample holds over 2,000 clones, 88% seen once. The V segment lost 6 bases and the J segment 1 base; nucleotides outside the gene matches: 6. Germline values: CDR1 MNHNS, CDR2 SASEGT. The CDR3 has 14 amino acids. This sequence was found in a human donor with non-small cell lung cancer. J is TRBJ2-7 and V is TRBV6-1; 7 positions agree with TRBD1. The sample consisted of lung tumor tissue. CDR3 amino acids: CASSLQGSSYEQYF. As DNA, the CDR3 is TGTGCCAGCAGCCTACAGGGGTCGTCCTACGAGCAGTACTTC.